This T cell receptor (beta chain) was profiled in a study of T cells in Graves' hyperthyroidism and ophthalmopathy. CDR1 and CDR2 from the germline V gene are SGHDN and FVKESK. The junction had 3 bases not matched to a gene; V was cut back by 0 bases and J by 0 bases. The CDR3 runs to 17 residues. Amplified regions were TCR beta CDR3 sequences from RNA transcripts. The TCR CDR3 was amplified in a first-round RT-PCR using the HTBI primer set. MiXCR, run by TCRdb on the multiplex PCR reads, gives a single entry per CDR3 protein. Here the sample spans about 300,000 distinct CDR3 sequences, approximately 19% being singletons.

The TCR was taken from a man aged 45-65 years with Graves' ophthalmopathy. The chain uses TRBV14 and TRBJ2-7; 12 bases map to TRBD2. Sequences were obtained from blood. CDR3 bases: TGTGCCAGCAGCCAAGAGCTAGCGGGAGGGGACTCCTACGAGCAGTACTTC. Protein sequence: CASSQELAGGDSYEQYF.